Listed below are T cell receptor beta chains from one sample, sequenced in a study of T-cell memory formation after mild COVID-19. TCRdb used MiXCR to reprocess the 5' RACE reads, holding one entry per CDR3 protein. The sample carries roughly 600,000 distinct CDR3 sequences, approximately 19% recorded once. The specimen was PBMCs or a T cell subset sorted from them (not recorded which). Receptors were obtained from an adult woman who had mild COVID-19 (a few samples of this study predate the infection). Cell type and time point are not known. Both conserved end residues are part of each CDR3. D genes are given only for firm matches. A clone size is listed for some rows: how often the clone was seen (once, few, many), or a class if it is expanded.

D,size,V,J,DNA,CDR3
TRBD1,-,TRBV7-6,TRBJ1-5,TGTGCCAGCAGCCCGGGGACAGGGGGGTCAGGACAGCCCCAGCATTTT,CASSPGTGGSGQPQHF
-,-,TRBV12-3/TRBV12-4,TRBJ2-4,TGTGCCAGCAGCCCCCCCCTGATGGTCAAAAACATTCAGTACTTC,CASSPPLMVKNIQYF
TRBD1,-,TRBV7-2,TRBJ1-4,TGTGCCAGCAGCTTTCAGGGGGCGACTAATGAAAAACTGTTTTTT,CASSFQGATNEKLFF
-,-,TRBV5-6,TRBJ2-7,TGTGCCAGCAGCTGGGAAGCCGACGACAGGACATTCTGGGAGCAGTACTTC,CASSWEADDRTFWEQYF
TRBD1,-,TRBV6-2/TRBV6-3,TRBJ2-7,TGTGCCAGCAATCCACAGGGGAAGACCTACGAGCAGTACTTC,CASNPQGKTYEQYF
-,-,TRBV9,TRBJ1-4,TGTGCCAGCAGCGCCCCACAGGAAACTAATGAAAAACTGTTTTTT,CASSAPQETNEKLFF
-,-,TRBV9,TRBJ2-7,TGTGCCAGCAGTGCTTCCTCATACTCGGGTTACGAGCAGTACTTC,CASSASSYSGYEQYF
-,few,TRBV5-1,TRBJ2-2,TGCGCCAGCAGCTTGTCTGCTCAGGGGAGCACCGGGGAGCTGTTTTTT,CASSLSAQGSTGELFF
-,few,TRBV6-5,TRBJ2-5,TGTGCCAGCAGTTATGGAGGGGAAGAGACCCAGTACTTC,CASSYGGEETQYF
TRBD1,-,TRBV7-2,TRBJ2-5,TGTGCCAGCAGCCGGGACAGGGGGTGGGAGACCCAGTACTTC,CASSRDRGWETQYF
TRBD1,few,TRBV30,TRBJ1-4,TGTGCCTGGACTACCGGGACAGTCCTCTCCAATGAAAAACTGTTTTTT,CAWTTGTVLSNEKLFF
-,-,TRBV5-1,TRBJ1-1,TGCGCCAGCAGCTCTCTAGACTCTTCCCAGGGTGACGCTGAAGCTTTCTTT,CASSSLDSSQGDAEAFF
TRBD1,few,TRBV5-1,TRBJ2-1,TGCGCCAGCAGCCGGACAGGGTCCTACAATGAGCAGTTCTTC,CASSRTGSYNEQFF
-,-,TRBV7-9,TRBJ1-2,TGTGCGAGCACGGCGGATGCAGGGGCCCTGAGAGGCTACACCTTC,CASTADAGALRGYTF
-,-,TRBV24-1,TRBJ2-1,TGTGCCACCAGTCTCGCGGGCTCCTACAATGAGCAGTTCTTC,CATSLAGSYNEQFF
-,-,TRBV7-9,TRBJ2-1,TGTGCCAGCAGCCCCATGGAGGCTGTCTACAATGAGCAGTTCTTC,CASSPMEAVYNEQFF
-,-,TRBV6-6,TRBJ2-5,TGTGCCAGCAGCCAGGCAGTGACCCAGTACTTC,CASSQAVTQYF
TRBD2,few,TRBV7-9,TRBJ2-7,TGTGCCAGCAGCCCGGGACTAGCGGGAGAGGTTACCGAGCAGTACTTC,CASSPGLAGEVTEQYF
TRBD1,many,TRBV11-2,TRBJ2-1,TGTGCCAGCAGCTTCGTCCAGGGGGCGAATGAGCAGTTCTTC,CASSFVQGANEQFF
-,once,TRBV27,TRBJ2-3,TGTGCCAGCAGTTTATACCAGACAGACGGCCCTAGCACAGATACGCAGTATTTT,CASSLYQTDGPSTDTQYF
TRBD1,-,TRBV20-1,TRBJ2-5,TGCAGTGCTAGAGACGGGACAGACCAAGAGACCCAGTACTTC,CSARDGTDQETQYF
TRBD2,-,TRBV7-9,TRBJ2-3,TGTGCCAGCAGCGCGCCGGGACTAGCGGGGTCGGATACGCAGTATTTT,CASSAPGLAGSDTQYF
-,few,TRBV5-1,TRBJ2-6,TGCGCCAGCAGTTTCTTTCCAGGTGCTGGGGCCAACGTCCTGACTTTC,CASSFFPGAGANVLTF
-,few,TRBV7-2,TRBJ2-7,TGTGCCAGCAGCCCCAGATTTGGCTACGAGCAGTACTTC,CASSPRFGYEQYF
TRBD1,-,TRBV18,TRBJ2-7,TGTGCCAGCTCACCGGGACAGGGTCAACGAGAGCAGTACTTC,CASSPGQGQREQYF
TRBD1,-,TRBV4-2,TRBJ1-2,TGTGCCAGCAGCCAAGGACAGGGAAGTGGCTACACCTTC,CASSQGQGSGYTF
-,-,TRBV2,TRBJ2-3,TGTGCCAGCAGTATAACAAGGGATACAGATACGCAGTATTTT,CASSITRDTDTQYF
TRBD1,few,TRBV18,TRBJ2-1,TGTGCCAGCTCACGGGACAGGATCTACAATGAGCAGTTCTTC,CASSRDRIYNEQFF
TRBD2,many,TRBV7-9,TRBJ2-7,TGTGCCAGCAGCTCTTGGACTAGCTTCGACGAGCAGTACTTC,CASSSWTSFDEQYF
TRBD2,-,TRBV5-1,TRBJ2-5,TGCGCCAGCAGGCCTAGCGGGGGCCTGGGAGAGACCCAGTACTTC,CASRPSGGLGETQYF
-,few,TRBV7-9,TRBJ2-3,TGTGCCAGCAACTCACAAACAGATACGCAGTATTTT,CASNSQTDTQYF
TRBD2,few,TRBV7-8,TRBJ2-7,TGTGCCAGCAGCTTAGGGGTACTAGCGGGCTCCTACGAGCAGTACTTC,CASSLGVLAGSYEQYF
-,-,TRBV11-3,TRBJ2-1,TGTGCCAGCAGCCCCCGCGCCGGGGGAGCTGACAATGAGCAGTTCTTC,CASSPRAGGADNEQFF
TRBD1,-,TRBV6-1,TRBJ2-7,TGTGCCAGCAGTGACGGGACAGAATACGAGCAGTACTTC,CASSDGTEYEQYF
-,-,TRBV3-1,TRBJ2-1,TGTGCCAGCAGCCAACCGGGATACAATGAGCAGTTCTTC,CASSQPGYNEQFF
-,-,TRBV7-9,TRBJ1-5,TGTGCCAGCAGCTCATCCTCGCCTTACAGACATAGCAATCAGCCCCAGCATTTT,CASSSSSPYRHSNQPQHF
TRBD2,-,TRBV12-3/TRBV12-4,TRBJ2-5,TGTGCCAGCACCTCGGGACTAGCGGATGACCTCCAAGAGACCCAGTACTTC,CASTSGLADDLQETQYF
-,few,TRBV20-1,TRBJ2-5,TGCAGTGCTCCCAGGGGGGCCGGGAGTGAGACCCAGTACTTC,CSAPRGAGSETQYF
-,-,TRBV7-2,TRBJ1-5,TGTGCCAGCAGCTTTTTGGGGCAGCCCCAGCATTTT,CASSFLGQPQHF
-,-,TRBV6-5,TRBJ1-1,TGTGCCAGCAGTTGGGGGGAGGGCACTGAAGCTTTCTTT,CASSWGEGTEAFF
TRBD1,-,TRBV7-9,TRBJ1-2,TGTGCCAGCAGCGACTTTTCCGGGACAGAGTCTAACTATGGCTACACCTTC,CASSDFSGTESNYGYTF
TRBD2,few,TRBV6-5,TRBJ2-1,TGTGCCAGCAGTTACTCGAGGACTAGCGGGAGCTATGAGCAGTTCTTC,CASSYSRTSGSYEQFF
-,many,TRBV12-3/TRBV12-4,TRBJ1-6,TGTGCCAGCAGTCCACGGGCCTATAATTCACCCCTCCACTTT,CASSPRAYNSPLHF
TRBD1,few,TRBV5-1,TRBJ1-5,TGCGCCAGCAGCACGGGACAGGGGGCTCCTCAGCCCCAGCATTTT,CASSTGQGAPQPQHF
TRBD1,few,TRBV6-1,TRBJ2-3,TGTGCCAGCAGGCCGGACAGGGTGAGCGATACGCAGTATTTT,CASRPDRVSDTQYF
-,few,TRBV3-1,TRBJ2-2,TGTGCCAGCAGCCTCCCCCGGGGGGAGCTGTTTTTT,CASSLPRGELFF
TRBD2,-,TRBV4-2,TRBJ2-7,TGTGCCAGCAGCCAAGGGGGAGAGCGGGGGCACTACGAGCAGTACTTC,CASSQGGERGHYEQYF
-,many,TRBV5-1,TRBJ2-1,TGCGCCAGCAGCGACCAGGGCTACAGTGAGCAGTTCTTC,CASSDQGYSEQFF
-,few,TRBV7-8,TRBJ2-1,TGTGCCAGCAGCTTATCGCCCTTTGCCTACAATGAGCAGTTCTTC,CASSLSPFAYNEQFF
-,-,TRBV4-1,TRBJ2-5,TGCGCCAGCAGCCAAGAGTTCCAAGAGACCCAGTACTTC,CASSQEFQETQYF